This TCR beta chain is drawn from a study of identifying expanded T cells in peripheral blood. Points from the study as a whole: Approximately two-week clone count variance significantly increased as total template count grew. Differentially abundant clones: 0.95 to 1.5 between replicates, approximately 15 at around 2 weeks, under 25 at four.

Collection occurred without any documented infections or immune events in donors. This clone was observed once. Its antigen is as yet unknown. The germline CDR1 and CDR2 sequences are SEHNR and FQNEAQ (reference sequence). There are 14 residues in the CDR3. The V end lost 5 bases, the J end lost 1 base, and 11 bases lay between the germline ends. The assay was immunoSEQ multiplex PCR, and TCRdb's table has in-frame clones only and misses some. This sample has about 100,000 clones, with approximately 86% found just once. The sample consisted of blood. The chain couples TRBV7-9 to TRBJ1-1; possibly TRBD1 for D (5 bases). The sequence was obtained from a person aged 18-70 years in good health. CDR3 sequence: CASSRTGTNTEAFF. In nucleotides, the CDR3 is TGTGCCAGCAGCCGCACGGGGACGAACACTGAAGCTTTCTTT. The variable domain in full, completed from reference TRBV7-9 and TRBJ1-1, reads DTGVSQNPRHKITKRGQNVTFRCDPISEHNRLYWYRQTLGQGPEFLTYFQNEAQLEKSRLLSDRFSAERPKGSFSTLEIQRTEQGDSAMYLCASSRTGTNTEAFFGQGTRLTVV.